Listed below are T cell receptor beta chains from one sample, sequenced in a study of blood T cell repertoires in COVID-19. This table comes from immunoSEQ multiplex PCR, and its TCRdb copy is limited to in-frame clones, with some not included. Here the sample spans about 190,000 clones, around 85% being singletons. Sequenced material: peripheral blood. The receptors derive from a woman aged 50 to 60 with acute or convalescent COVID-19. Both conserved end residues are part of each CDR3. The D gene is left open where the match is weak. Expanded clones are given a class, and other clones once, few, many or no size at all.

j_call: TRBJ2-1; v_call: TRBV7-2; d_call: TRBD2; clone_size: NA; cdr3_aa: CASSLRLAGHSINEQFF; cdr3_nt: TGTGCCAGCAGCCTCCGACTAGCGGGCCACTCGATCAATGAGCAGTTCTTC
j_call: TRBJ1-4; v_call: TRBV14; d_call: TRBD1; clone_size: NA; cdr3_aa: CASSQAAGGFGLFF; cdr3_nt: TGTGCCAGCAGCCAAGCTGCAGGGGGATTCGGACTGTTTTTT
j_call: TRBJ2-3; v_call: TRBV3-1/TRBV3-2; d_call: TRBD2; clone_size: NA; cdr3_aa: CASSQGLRTSGKDTQYF; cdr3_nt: TGTGCCAGCAGCCAAGGGCTCCGGACTAGCGGGAAGGATACGCAGTATTTT
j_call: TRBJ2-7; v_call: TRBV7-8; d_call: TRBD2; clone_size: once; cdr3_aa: CASSSQRGSYEQYF; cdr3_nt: TGTGCCAGCAGCTCTCAGCGGGGCTCCTACGAGCAGTACTTC
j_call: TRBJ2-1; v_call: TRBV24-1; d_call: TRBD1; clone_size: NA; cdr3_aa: CATSDSGRGSVEQFF; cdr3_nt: TGTGCCACCAGTGACTCGGGCAGGGGGTCGGTTGAGCAGTTCTTC
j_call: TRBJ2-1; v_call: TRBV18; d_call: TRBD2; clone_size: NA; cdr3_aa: CASSPRLAGDNEQFF; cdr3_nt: TGTGCCAGCTCACCTCGGCTAGCGGGGGACAATGAGCAGTTCTTC
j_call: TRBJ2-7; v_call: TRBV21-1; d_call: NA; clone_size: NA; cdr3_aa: CASSSVKLDRDSSYEQYF; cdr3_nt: TGTGCCAGCAGCTCCGTAAAGCTCGACCGGGACAGTTCCTACGAGCAGTACTTC
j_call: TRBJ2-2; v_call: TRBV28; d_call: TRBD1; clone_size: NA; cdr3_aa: CASSHPAGQGNTGELFF; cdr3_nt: TGTGCCAGCAGTCATCCCGCGGGACAGGGGAACACCGGGGAGCTGTTTTTT
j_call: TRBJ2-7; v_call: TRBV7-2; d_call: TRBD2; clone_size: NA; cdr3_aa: CASSRLGTSGRDEQYF; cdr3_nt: TGTGCCAGCAGCCGTCTCGGGACTAGCGGGAGAGACGAGCAGTACTTC
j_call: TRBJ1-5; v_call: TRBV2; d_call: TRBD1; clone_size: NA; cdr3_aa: CASSVQGGNQPQHF; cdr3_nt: TGTGCCAGCAGTGTTCAGGGGGGCAATCAGCCCCAGCATTTT
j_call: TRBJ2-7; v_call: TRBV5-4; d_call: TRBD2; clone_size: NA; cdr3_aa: CASSLSGRGDEQYF; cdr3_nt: TGTGCCAGCAGCTTGAGCGGGAGGGGGGACGAGCAGTACTTC
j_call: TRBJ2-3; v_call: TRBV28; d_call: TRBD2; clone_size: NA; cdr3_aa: CASSFGVAGLTDTQYF; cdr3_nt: TGTGCCAGCAGTTTTGGGGTAGCGGGGCTCACAGATACGCAGTATTTT
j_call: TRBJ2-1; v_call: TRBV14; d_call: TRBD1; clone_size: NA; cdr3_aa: CASSQGLGGTGSFNEQFF; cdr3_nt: TGTGCCAGCAGCCAAGGGTTGGGAGGGACAGGGTCTTTCAATGAGCAGTTCTTC
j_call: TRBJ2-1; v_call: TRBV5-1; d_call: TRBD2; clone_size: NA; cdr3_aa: CASSLAGVAGVNEQFF; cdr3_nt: TGCGCCAGCAGCTTGGCCGGGGTAGCGGGAGTAAATGAGCAGTTCTTC
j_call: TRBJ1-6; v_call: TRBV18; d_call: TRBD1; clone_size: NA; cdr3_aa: CASSPGQAINSPLHF; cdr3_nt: TGTGCCAGCTCACCAGGACAGGCGATAAATTCACCCCTCCACTTT
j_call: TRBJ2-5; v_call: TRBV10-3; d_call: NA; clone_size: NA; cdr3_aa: CAISGGDRAEETQYF; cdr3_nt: TGTGCCATCAGCGGGGGGGACAGGGCGGAAGAGACCCAGTACTTC
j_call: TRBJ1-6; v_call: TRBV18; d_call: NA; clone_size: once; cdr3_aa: CASSSKSGPLHF; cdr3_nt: TGTGCCAGCTCATCGAAAAGCGGACCCCTCCACTTT
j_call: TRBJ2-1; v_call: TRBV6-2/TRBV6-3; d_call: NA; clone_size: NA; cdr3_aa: CASSYSSGFYNEQFF; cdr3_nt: TGTGCCAGCAGTTACAGTAGCGGCTTCTACAATGAGCAGTTCTTC
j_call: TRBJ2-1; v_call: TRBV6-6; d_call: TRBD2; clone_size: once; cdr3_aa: CASSSSRGTSYNEQFF; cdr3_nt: TGTGCCAGCAGTTCCTCGCGGGGGACCTCCTACAATGAGCAGTTCTTC
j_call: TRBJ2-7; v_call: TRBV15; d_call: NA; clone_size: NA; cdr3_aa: CATSRDREVRSYEQYF; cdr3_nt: TGTGCCACCAGCAGAGATAGGGAGGTCAGGTCCTACGAGCAGTACTTC
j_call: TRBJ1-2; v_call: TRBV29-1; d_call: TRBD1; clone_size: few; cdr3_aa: CSVVGQGTVGAVYTF; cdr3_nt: TGCAGCGTTGTAGGCCAAGGGACAGTCGGCGCGGTCTACACCTTC
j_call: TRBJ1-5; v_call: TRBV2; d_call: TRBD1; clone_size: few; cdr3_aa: CASTWVGGFNQPQHF; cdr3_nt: TGTGCCAGCACGTGGGTAGGGGGCTTCAATCAGCCCCAGCATTTT